This T cell receptor (beta chain) was identified during a study of blood T cells in healthy people across ages. The germline CDR1 and CDR2 sequences are LGHDT and YNNKEL (reference sequence). CDR3 length equals 16 residues. Between the trimmed V and J ends, which lost 3 bases and 2 bases, there was a span of 14 bases. For the second PCR, which ran for about 6 to 12 cycles, a sample-barcoded 5' primer and a J-beta primer mix were used. Template switching added a 12-random-nucleotide identifier to every cDNA molecule. A single record per CDR3 protein comes from TCRdb applying MiXCR to the 5' RACE reads. The sample has roughly 1.5 million distinct CDR3 sequences, about 42% seen once.

This receptor was identified in a woman aged 18-30 years in good health. The sample was blood. V and J are TRBV3-1 and TRBJ2-1, with a possible D match to TRBD2 (7 bases). CDR3 protein: CASSQLLRGPYNEQFF. The CDR3 nucleotides are TGTGCCAGCAGCCAGCTGTTGCGGGGGCCCTACAATGAGCAGTTCTTC.